The rows below give T cell receptor beta chains drawn from one sample of a study of PD-1 blockade in mismatch repair-deficient tumors. Profiling relied on immunoSEQ multiplex PCR, and the TCRdb table lists in-frame clones only, not all of them. The data hold about 21,000 clones, with roughly 81% observed a single time. The material sequenced was peripheral blood, taken 2 weeks after starting pembrolizumab. The receptor source for this set is an adult with mismatch repair-deficient cancer. Both conserved end residues are part of each CDR3. Each record gives: J gene, CDR3 length, D gene, clone size, V gene, CDR3 DNA, CDR3 protein. The D gene is left open where the match is weak. For some rows the clone size is stated as once, few or many, or as a class when expanded; others skip it.

J: TRBJ2-5
length: 16
D: .
size: .
V: TRBV18
DNA: TGTGCCAGCTCACCACCTAGCGGCAGTTACCAAGAGACCCAGTACTTC
CDR3: CASSPPSGSYQETQYF

J: TRBJ2-7
length: 15
D: .
size: once
V: TRBV6-5
DNA: TGTGCCAGCAGACCCTTCCAAGGGCGGGTCTACGAGCAGTACTTC
CDR3: CASRPFQGRVYEQYF

J: TRBJ1-3
length: 13
D: .
size: .
V: TRBV5-1
DNA: TGCGCCAGCAGCTTGGGGGACGGAAACACCATATATTTT
CDR3: CASSLGDGNTIYF

J: TRBJ1-2
length: 15
D: .
size: once
V: TRBV5-1
DNA: TGCGCCAGCAGCTCGCCACAGGGTCCCACGCATGGCTACACCTTC
CDR3: CASSSPQGPTHGYTF

J: TRBJ1-1
length: 14
D: .
size: .
V: TRBV29-1
DNA: TGCAGCGTAGAGCGACGGGGGGCGAGCACTGAAGCTTTCTTT
CDR3: CSVERRGASTEAFF

J: TRBJ1-2
length: 14
D: .
size: .
V: TRBV4-1
DNA: TGCGCCAGCAGCCAAGTTCCAGGGGACTATGGCTACACCTTC
CDR3: CASSQVPGDYGYTF

J: TRBJ1-1
length: 13
D: .
size: .
V: TRBV10-3
DNA: TGTGCCATCAGTGAACGGGGTCACACTGAAGCTTTCTTT
CDR3: CAISERGHTEAFF

J: TRBJ1-2
length: 13
D: .
size: once
V: TRBV6-1
DNA: TGTGCCAGCAGTGAAGGGAGTGTCTATGGCTACACCTTC
CDR3: CASSEGSVYGYTF

J: TRBJ1-3
length: 15
D: TRBD1
size: medium-sized
V: TRBV6-1
DNA: TGTGCCAGCAGTGAAGGACAGGGAGGTCTGTACACCATATATTTT
CDR3: CASSEGQGGLYTIYF

J: TRBJ2-2
length: 14
D: TRBD1
size: .
V: TRBV10-2
DNA: TGCGCCAGCAAGACAGGGGGCGGCACCGGGGAGCTGTTTTTT
CDR3: CASKTGGGTGELFF

J: TRBJ1-2
length: 10
D: .
size: few
V: TRBV6-1
DNA: TGTGCCAGCAGTGAAATAGGCTACACCTTC
CDR3: CASSEIGYTF

J: TRBJ2-5
length: 13
D: .
size: .
V: TRBV5-6
DNA: TGTGCCAGCAGCTTGGGGCAGAGAGAGACCCAGTACTTC
CDR3: CASSLGQRETQYF

J: TRBJ2-3
length: 18
D: .
size: .
V: TRBV5-5
DNA: TGTGCCAGCAGCTTGGAGAGGCCCCGGGACACCAGCACAGATACGCAGTATTTT
CDR3: CASSLERPRDTSTDTQYF

J: TRBJ2-7
length: 15
D: .
size: .
V: TRBV5-1
DNA: TGCGCCAGCAGTGTTTGGGGGGGGCCCTCCTACGAGCAGTACTTC
CDR3: CASSVWGGPSYEQYF

J: TRBJ2-1
length: 14
D: .
size: .
V: TRBV4-1
DNA: TGCGCCAGCAGCCTACCGTCCACGGTCAATGAGCAGTTCTTC
CDR3: CASSLPSTVNEQFF

J: TRBJ2-7
length: 14
D: TRBD2
size: few
V: TRBV6-5
DNA: TGTGCCAGCAGTCGCAGCGGACTAGCGGGACAGCAGTACTTC
CDR3: CASSRSGLAGQQYF

J: TRBJ2-3
length: 12
D: .
size: .
V: TRBV29-1
DNA: TGCAGCGTTGACGCAGACACAGATACGCAGTATTTT
CDR3: CSVDADTDTQYF

J: TRBJ1-1
length: 12
D: .
size: .
V: TRBV6-6
DNA: TGTGCCAGCAGGCACTCACAGGTTGAAGCTTTCTTT
CDR3: CASRHSQVEAFF

J: TRBJ2-7
length: 14
D: .
size: medium-sized
V: TRBV5-4
DNA: TGTGCCAGCAGCTTGGGACCCGCCAAGGACGAGCAGTACTTC
CDR3: CASSLGPAKDEQYF

J: TRBJ2-3
length: 15
D: TRBD2
size: .
V: TRBV2
DNA: TGTGCCAGCAGTACTAGCGGGAGGATCACAGATACGCAGTATTTT
CDR3: CASSTSGRITDTQYF

J: TRBJ2-5
length: 18
D: .
size: .
V: TRBV21-1
DNA: TGTGCCAGCAGCAAAGCCTTCACCGCTAACCAGGGGAAGGAGACCCAGTACTTC
CDR3: CASSKAFTANQGKETQYF

J: TRBJ2-7
length: 15
D: .
size: .
V: TRBV6-1
DNA: TGTGCCAGTAGGGAATACCAAGGACTAAATTACGAGCAGTACTTC
CDR3: CASREYQGLNYEQYF

J: TRBJ2-2
length: 19
D: TRBD2
size: .
V: TRBV29-1
DNA: TGCAGCGTTCCTAAAATGGGACTAGCGGGAGAGGGCCCCGGCGGGGAGCTGTTTTTT
CDR3: CSVPKMGLAGEGPGGELFF

J: TRBJ2-1
length: 15
D: .
size: .
V: TRBV4-3
DNA: TGCGCCAGCAGCCAAACCAAGACTAGTGTCCATGAGCAGTTCTTC
CDR3: CASSQTKTSVHEQFF

J: TRBJ2-1
length: 15
D: .
size: .
V: TRBV7-9
DNA: TGTGCCAGCAGCTCCGGGGCTAGCTCACGCAATGAGCAGTTCTTC
CDR3: CASSSGASSRNEQFF

J: TRBJ1-1
length: 16
D: TRBD1
size: .
V: TRBV6-1
DNA: TGTGCCAGCAGTGAAGCGCGACAGGGGATGAACACTGAAGCTTTCTTT
CDR3: CASSEARQGMNTEAFF

J: TRBJ2-3
length: 14
D: .
size: .
V: TRBV19
DNA: TGTGCCAGTAGTACCTTTCCGGGGGAGAGTACGCAGTATTTT
CDR3: CASSTFPGESTQYF

J: TRBJ2-2
length: 14
D: .
size: .
V: TRBV27
DNA: TGTGCCAGCAGAACCGAATGGGGGAAGGGGGAGCTGTTTTTT
CDR3: CASRTEWGKGELFF

J: TRBJ1-2
length: 13
D: .
size: few
V: TRBV12-5
DNA: TGTGCTAGTGGTTACGGACGGAACTATGGCTACACCTTC
CDR3: CASGYGRNYGYTF

J: TRBJ2-2
length: 13
D: .
size: .
V: TRBV27
DNA: TGTGCCAGCACCTATGGCTTCGCCGGGGAGCTGTTTTTT
CDR3: CASTYGFAGELFF

J: TRBJ2-5
length: 16
D: .
size: .
V: TRBV5-1
DNA: TGCGCCAGCAGCTTGATACCAGCGGGCCCAGAAGAGACCCAGTACTTC
CDR3: CASSLIPAGPEETQYF

J: TRBJ2-4
length: 16
D: .
size: .
V: TRBV5-1
DNA: TGCGCCAGCAGCCCCCTTTCAGGGCAGGAGATAAACATTCAGTACTTC
CDR3: CASSPLSGQEINIQYF

J: TRBJ2-2
length: 14
D: .
size: .
V: TRBV6-5
DNA: TGTGCCAGCAGTGCCGGACTGAATACCGGGGAGCTGTTTTTT
CDR3: CASSAGLNTGELFF

J: TRBJ2-2
length: 15
D: .
size: .
V: TRBV4-1
DNA: TGCGCCAGCAGCCAGAGCGGTACGAACACCGGGGAGCTGTTTTTT
CDR3: CASSQSGTNTGELFF

J: TRBJ2-5
length: 15
D: .
size: .
V: TRBV6-1
DNA: TGTGCCAGCAGTGCACGGACAGTGGCCCAAGAGACCCAGTACTTC
CDR3: CASSARTVAQETQYF

J: TRBJ2-1
length: 16
D: .
size: .
V: TRBV7-3
DNA: TGTGCCAGCAGCTTAACGGGCAGGGCCTCCTACAATGAGCAGTTCTTC
CDR3: CASSLTGRASYNEQFF

J: TRBJ2-7
length: 13
D: .
size: .
V: TRBV5-4
DNA: TGTGCCAGCACCCTACAGGGAGCCTACGAGCAGTACTTC
CDR3: CASTLQGAYEQYF

J: TRBJ2-1
length: 15
D: TRBD2
size: .
V: TRBV9
DNA: TGTGCCAGCAGCGTAGAAGCGGGAGGGTCGGACGAGCAGTTCTTC
CDR3: CASSVEAGGSDEQFF

J: TRBJ2-1
length: 16
D: .
size: .
V: TRBV27
DNA: TGTGCCAGCAGTTTAGCTTATTCGACAGCGAAGTATGAGCAGTTCTTC
CDR3: CASSLAYSTAKYEQFF

J: TRBJ2-7
length: 16
D: TRBD2
size: .
V: TRBV6-1
DNA: TGTGCCAGCAGTGAATTTCGGACTAGCGGTACCTACGAGCAGTACTTC
CDR3: CASSEFRTSGTYEQYF

J: TRBJ1-1
length: 13
D: .
size: .
V: TRBV7-8
DNA: TGTGCCAGCAGCGTGGACGTTAACACTGAAGCTTTCTTT
CDR3: CASSVDVNTEAFF

J: TRBJ2-3
length: 14
D: .
size: .
V: TRBV5-1
DNA: TGCGCCACCCGGGGTCCTGAAAGCACAGATACGCAGTATTTT
CDR3: CATRGPESTDTQYF

J: TRBJ2-5
length: 12
D: .
size: .
V: TRBV5-1
DNA: TGCGCCAGCAGCTACAGCCAAGAGACCCAGTACTTC
CDR3: CASSYSQETQYF

J: TRBJ2-2
length: 16
D: TRBD2
size: .
V: TRBV19
DNA: TGTGCCAGTAGACAAGGGGTTAGCGGGCTGACCGGGGAGCTGTTTTTT
CDR3: CASRQGVSGLTGELFF

J: TRBJ2-7
length: 15
D: TRBD1
size: .
V: TRBV19
DNA: TGTGCCAGTAGTCCCGGACAGGGGGGCTCCTACGAGCAGTACTTC
CDR3: CASSPGQGGSYEQYF

J: TRBJ2-2
length: 15
D: TRBD2
size: once
V: TRBV2
DNA: TGTGCCAGCAGGCAGCGGGAGATGAACACCGGGGAGCTGTTTTTT
CDR3: CASRQREMNTGELFF

J: TRBJ1-5
length: 15
D: TRBD1
size: once
V: TRBV4-1
DNA: TGCGCCAGCAGCCAAATAGACAGGGGGAATCAGCCCCAGCATTTT
CDR3: CASSQIDRGNQPQHF

J: TRBJ2-3
length: 13
D: .
size: .
V: TRBV29-1
DNA: TGCAGCGTTGATCAAGGATACACAGATACGCAGTATTTT
CDR3: CSVDQGYTDTQYF

J: TRBJ1-5
length: 13
D: .
size: .
V: TRBV7-3
DNA: TGTGCCAGCAGCTTAGGGTCCGGTCAGCCCCAGCATTTT
CDR3: CASSLGSGQPQHF